Below, 2 T cell receptor beta chains from the same sample are listed, as sequenced in a study of T cells in localized non-small cell lung cancer (dated by TCRdb to about 2020). The receptor library was made with the immunoSEQ multiplex PCR assay. The clones in this table, taken by TCRdb from immuneACCESS, are in-frame only. Not every clone is retained; where verified, under half of the shortfall comes from an unresolved V gene, and the cause of the rest is unknown. The sample table shows about 41,000 clones, and roughly 86% are seen once. In total, the top ten clones hold 7% to 9% of the sample. This specimen consisted of peripheral blood, obtained before any cancer treatment. The origin of the receptors is a woman aged 18-50 years with stage III lung adenocarcinoma.

V gene TRBV6-6 combines with J gene TRBJ1-6, with 7 positions matching TRBD1. The V and J ends lost 11 bases and 7 bases, in that order; junction bases with no gene match: 11. Germline V gene data show CDR1 as MNHNY and CDR2 as SVGAGI (reference sequence). The CDR3 has 14 residues. CDR3 DNA sequence: TGTGCCTCTACGGGGGACAGCCACAATTCACCCCTCCACTTT. It codes for CASTGDSHNSPLHF.

The chain joins TRBV5-1 to TRBJ2-1, with D perhaps TRBD2 (6 bases). The V end lost 0 bases, the J end lost 2 bases, and 9 bases lay between the germline ends. CDR1 and CDR2 from the germline V gene are SGHRS and YFSETQ. The CDR3 runs 15 residues. CDR3 nucleotide sequence: TGCGCCAGCAGCTTGGATGGGGGGACCTACAATGAGCAGTTCTTC. Translation gives CASSLDGGTYNEQFF.